These 11 T cell receptor beta chains were sequenced from one sample in a study of identical twins. TCRdb re-called the 5' RACE reads through MiXCR, storing one row per CDR3 protein. The sample consists of hundreds of thousands of distinct CDR3 sequences, less than 10% of them appearing once. Separately, the same data were catalogued under a study of yellow fever vaccine responses in identical twins.

Sequenced sample: PBMCs. The receptors were sampled from a woman aged 18-29 years in good health.

This clonotype was observed at least ten times. The CDR3 here is CSASDVGRDTGELFF. Here the CDR3 DNA reads TGCAGTGCTAGTGATGTCGGGCGTGACACCGGGGAGCTGTTTTTT. The rearrangement joins TRBV20-1 to TRBJ2-2; D is unclear. Germline values: CDR1 DFQATT, CDR2 SNEGSKA (reference sequence). The CDR3 totals 15 residues. V was trimmed by 3 bases and J by 3 bases, leaving 14 bases between them.

This clonotype came up many times. The J gene is TRBJ2-7, the V gene TRBV7-2; no reliable D call. CDR1 and CDR2 from the germline V gene are SGHTA and FQGNSA. The ends were cut back, 5 bases at V and 7 bases at J, with 15 bases in the middle. The CDR3 consists of 13 residues. The CDR3 reads CASSKTTWEEQYF. The CDR3 DNA is TGTGCCAGCAGCAAGACAACTTGGGAAGAGCAGTACTTC.

This rearrangement joins TRBV2 to TRBJ2-1, with 9 bases fitting TRBD2. The CDR3 length is 17 residues. Germline CDR1 reads SNHLY; CDR2 reads FYNNEI. V was clipped by 11 bases and J by 2 bases; unmatched bases: 16. CDR3 sequence (DNA): TGTGCCTTCAGTTTCGGTACCCCTAGCGGGGCCTACAATGAGCAGTTCTTC. It specifies CAFSFGTPSGAYNEQFF.

This clonotype turned up a few times. This chain joins TRBV5-4 and TRBJ2-2, with 10 bases fitting TRBD2. There are 16 residues in the CDR3. Per germline, CDR1 SGHNT and CDR2 YYREEE (reference sequence). The trim removed 4 bases at V and 7 bases at J, leaving 10 bases unmatched. Here the CDR3 reads CASSRPSGSGGGELFF. CDR3 DNA: TGTGCCAGCAGCCGACCTAGCGGGAGCGGAGGCGGGGAGCTGTTTTTT.

V usage is TRBV5-1 and J usage is TRBJ1-1; D call uncertain. V gave up 6 bases and J gave up 6 bases, with 18 bases separating them. The CDR3 runs to 14 residues. Germline CDR1 SGHRS, CDR2 YFSETQ. The CDR3, as DNA: TGCGCCAGCACCCTGACCCATGCGACGGCTGAAGCTTTCTTT. It codes for CASTLTHATAEAFF.

This clonotype appeared a few times. The V and J genes are TRBV6-2 or TRBV6-3 and TRBJ2-7; 8 nucleotides align to TRBD2. After removal of 6 bases from V and 4 bases from J, the junction contained 8 bases not matched to a gene. The V gene's germline CDR1 is MNHEY and CDR2 SVGEGT. The CDR3 runs 14 residues. The CDR3 DNA reads as TGTGCCAGCAGGGACCCTAGCGGGCGATACGAGCAGTACTTC. It yields the protein CASRDPSGRYEQYF.

This clonotype was observed a handful of times. The genes are TRBV20-1 and TRBJ2-7; maybe TRBD2 (6 bases). CDR1 and CDR2 from the germline V gene are DFQATT and SNEGSKA (reference sequence). The CDR3 is 15 amino acids. Trimming removed 0 bases from V and 2 bases from J, with 14 bases in between. DNA for the CDR3: TGCAGTGCTAGAGATTCGCAGGAGGGCACCTACGAGCAGTACTTC. Protein: CSARDSQEGTYEQYF.

This sequence joins TRBV7-9 and TRBJ2-5, with 9 nucleotides matching TRBD1. CDR3 length: 13 amino acids. With V trimmed by 4 bases and J by 7 bases, 4 bases remained unmatched. Germline V gene data show CDR1 as SEHNR and CDR2 as FQNEAQ (reference sequence). This CDR3 reads CASSSGQGSTQYF. As DNA, the CDR3 is TGTGCCAGCAGCTCGGGACAGGGTTCGACCCAGTACTTC.

This clonotype appeared many times. The CDR3: CATSPPEDVETQYF. CDR3 DNA sequence: TGTGCCACCAGTCCTCCCGAGGATGTGGAGACCCAGTACTTC. This chain connects TRBV24-1 to TRBJ2-5; D unresolved. Trimming stripped 6 bases from V and 5 bases from J, with 15 bases between. This CDR3 spans 14 amino acids. Germline V gene sequence: CDR1 KGHDR, CDR2 SFDVKD.

This clonotype has a count of ten or more. V and J are TRBV7-2 and TRBJ2-1; D perhaps matches TRBD2 (6 bases). Looked up from germline, CDR1 is SGHTA and CDR2 is FQGNSA. Trimming removed 5 bases at V and 8 bases at J, with 13 bases between. CDR3 length equals 13 residues. Here the CDR3 reads CASSTPGVDEQFF. CDR3 bases: TGTGCCAGCAGCACCCCGGGGGTCGATGAGCAGTTCTTC.

The sample holds a few counts of this clonotype. Written as DNA, the CDR3 is TGTGCCAGCAGTGAACAAACGGGACGTCCTCTAGGTGAGCAGTTCTTC. Amino acid sequence: CASSEQTGRPLGEQFF. V and J are TRBV6-4 and TRBJ2-1; D is possibly TRBD1 or TRBD2 (5 bases each). In germline, CDR1 is MRHNA, CDR2 SNTAGT. V lost 3 bases and J lost 9, with 21 bases in between. The CDR3 is made up of 16 amino acids.